The clone carrying this T cell receptor (beta chain) was recorded a few times. Its antigen is not known. The germline CDR1 and CDR2 sequences are SGHAT and FQDESV (reference sequence). V lost 5 bases, J lost 4 bases, and 11 bases stayed unmatched. The CDR3 totals 16 residues. Every isolated RNA sample was fully reverse transcribed, so sequencing captured expressed TCRB transcripts. TCRdb's table, derived via immunoSEQ multiplex PCR, lists solely in-frame clones and lacks some. This table holds a few hundred thousand clones, 9.6% found once. These data belong to a study of beta chain features in type 1 diabetes. General observations from the study: There was a moderate but significant shortening of TCRB CDR3s in all four CD4+ subsets of Type 1 diabetes patients. Cells carrying high TCR expression could end up over-represented when cDNA is sequenced.

The chain employs TRBV11-1 and TRBJ2-1, with 7 positions matching TRBD2. The sequence was obtained from a man aged 30 to 39 with type 1 diabetes. Material: central memory CD4+ T cells from blood. CDR3: CASSPTLAAGYNEQFF. The CDR3 DNA sequence: TGTGCCAGCAGCCCTACTCTAGCGGCCGGTTACAATGAGCAGTTCTTC. Using reference TRBV11-1 and TRBJ2-1 for the parts outside the CDR3, the full variable domain is EAEVAQSPRYKITEKSQAVAFWCDPISGHATLYWYRQILGQGPELLVQFQDESVVDDSQLPKDRFSAERLKGVDSTLKIQPAELGDSAMYLCASSPTLAAGYNEQFFGPGTRLTVL.